Presented here are 9 T cell receptor beta chains from one specimen sequenced in a study of cytomegalovirus exposure and HLA in healthy donors. PCR involved 60 Vbeta and 13 Jbeta primers. The table came from immunoSEQ multiplex PCR; TCRdb's copy has only in-frame clones and leaves some out. The sample has nearly 200,000 clones; about 79% are singletons. The specimen was PBMCs. Source of these receptors: a boy aged 2 to 10 in good health and CMV-seronegative.

The V and J genes are TRBV2 and TRBJ2-7; tentative D call: TRBD1 (6 bases). The CDR3 totals 15 residues. Trimming shortened V by 7 bases and J by 0 bases, and 16 bases separated the two germline ends. Germline CDR1 is SNHLY and CDR2 is FYNNEI. The CDR3 bases are TGTGCCAGCAATCGGCAGGGGCACTTCTCCTACGAGCAGTACTTC. Protein: CASNRQGHFSYEQYF.

This clone was detected only a few times. V is TRBV4-1 and J is TRBJ2-1; 7 bases line up with TRBD2. From germline, CDR1 is MGHRA and CDR2 YSYEKL. This CDR3 has 14 amino acids. V trimming: 4 bases; J trimming: 9 bases; junction bases outside the gene matches: 9. This CDR3 reads CASSRAGLVSEQFF. The CDR3 DNA is TGCGCCAGCAGCCGGGCTGGACTAGTTTCTGAGCAGTTCTTC.

The rearrangement joins TRBV2 to TRBJ2-1; D unresolved. Germline V lookup: CDR1 SNHLY, CDR2 FYNNEI. CDR3 length: 12 residues. Trimming stripped 1 base from V and 7 bases from J, with 5 bases between. Here the CDR3 DNA reads TGTGCCAGCAGTGAAGGGCCGAATGAGCAGTTCTTC. It yields the protein CASSEGPNEQFF. The full variable domain, in which reference TRBV2 and TRBJ2-1 provide the parts outside the CDR3, is EPEVTQTPSHQVTQMGQEVILRCVPISNHLYFYWYRQILGQKVEFLVSFYNNEISEKSEIFDDQFSVERPDGSNFTLKIRSTKLEDSAMYFCASSEGPNEQFFGPGTRLTVL.

The chain couples TRBV19 to TRBJ2-3, with 10 bases lining up with TRBD2. The CDR3 sequence is 15 residues long. Per germline, CDR1 LNHDA and CDR2 SQIVND (reference sequence). Trimming cost V 4 bases and J 5 bases; bases outside gene matches: 6. CDR3 sequence (DNA): TGTGCCAGTAGTAACAGCGGGGGGGCCCAAGATACGCAGTATTTT. This codes for CASSNSGGAQDTQYF.

This chain uses TRBV2 with TRBJ1-2; 7 nucleotides line up with TRBD1. Germline-derived CDR1 and CDR2 are SNHLY and FYNNEI. The CDR3 covers 12 residues. Trimming cost V 7 bases and J 5 bases; bases outside gene matches: 4. The CDR3 region has the DNA TGTGCCAGCACAGGGGGGATTTATGGCTACACCTTC. This translates into CASTGGIYGYTF.

V and J are TRBV5-1 and TRBJ2-7; a possible D gene is TRBD1 (5 bases). The V end lost 1 base, the J end lost 3 bases, and 8 bases lay between the germline ends. The CDR3 contains 13 residues. The V gene's germline CDR1 is SGHRS and CDR2 YFSETQ. The CDR3 DNA is TGCGCCAGCAGCTTGAATAGGGGCTACGAGCAGTACTTC. Translated, it gives CASSLNRGYEQYF.

This clone was counted between two and nine times. The rearrangement links TRBV9 to TRBJ2-3; D gene ambiguous. Trimming cost V 0 bases and J 4 bases, with 18 bases left between them. The CDR3 loop spans 17 amino acids. CDR1 and CDR2 (germline): SGDLS, YYNGEE. CDR3 nucleotides: TGTGCCAGCAGCGTAGACCTAGACCCCTCAAATCCAGATACGCAGTATTTT. This encodes CASSVDLDPSNPDTQYF.

This chain uses TRBV5-6 with TRBJ1-2, with 7 nucleotides matching TRBD1. The CDR3 sequence is 13 residues long. Germline V gives CDR1 SGHDT, CDR2 YYEEEE. Trimming took 5 bases from V and 3 from J; bases not matched to a gene: 4. The CDR3 is CASRPGTDYGYTF. CDR3 nucleotide sequence: TGTGCCAGCAGACCAGGGACAGACTATGGCTACACCTTC.

This chain uses TRBV6-6 with TRBJ2-5, with 9 bases aligning to TRBD1. The germline V gene has CDR1 MNHNY and CDR2 SVGAGI (reference sequence). The CDR3 extends over 16 amino acids. The V and J ends lost 2 bases and 1 base, in that order; junction bases with no gene match: 5. Here the CDR3 reads CASSYGGQGIQETQYF. CDR3 coding DNA: TGTGCCAGCAGTTACGGGGGACAGGGAATCCAAGAGACCCAGTACTTC.